These 4 T cell receptor beta chains came from one sample sequenced in a study of blood T cells in healthy people across ages. A J-beta primer mix and a sample-barcoded 5' primer were used in a second PCR of roughly 6 to 11 cycles. TCRdb re-called the 5' RACE reads through MiXCR, storing one row per CDR3 protein. The sample includes roughly 700,000 distinct CDR3 sequences, 32% of them seen just once. Sequenced: blood. The receptors originated from a woman of 80 years or more in good health.

CDR3 sequence: CASSRLAGVRNEQFF. Written as DNA, the CDR3 is TGCGCCAGCAGCCGACTAGCGGGAGTAAGAAATGAGCAGTTCTTC. The chain recombines TRBV4-1 with TRBJ2-1, with TRBD2 identical over 12 bases. This CDR3 is built from 15 residues. V trimming: 4 bases; J trimming: 7 bases; junction bases outside the gene matches: 5. Per germline, CDR1 MGHRA and CDR2 YSYEKL.

Details on this clonotype: A much larger clone differs from this one at a single base, so this may be a read error. This chain links TRBV5-1 with TRBJ2-3; no reliable D call. With the DNA end fitting TRBJ1-5 better, the J assignment may be wrong. The CDR3 is made up of 15 amino acids. From germline, CDR1 is SGHRS and CDR2 YFSETQ. CDR3 coding DNA: TGCGCCAGCAGCCGTAGCGGGGTTGACACAGATACGCAGCATTTT. Protein sequence: CASSRSGVDTDTQHF.

Only a few counts were recorded for this clonotype. V gene TRBV4-3 combines with J gene TRBJ1-1; TRBD1 aligns across 8 bases. The J segment lost 5 bases and the V segment lost 0 bases, leaving 8 bases of the junction unmatched. CDR1 and CDR2 from the germline V gene are LGHNA and YSLEER. This CDR3 contains 16 residues. CDR3 in amino acids: CASSQDLPGGNTEAFF. The DNA for the CDR3 is TGCGCCAGCAGCCAAGACCTCCCAGGGGGCAATACTGAAGCTTTCTTT.

Comments on this clonotype: Since a much larger clone is just one base distant, this may be a read error. The V gene is TRBV6-4, the J gene TRBJ2-3; no firm D call. There are 15 residues in the CDR3. Germline V gene data show CDR1 as MRHNA and CDR2 as SNTAGT. Here the CDR3 DNA reads TGTGCCAACAGTGGAGAGGCGACTAGCACAGATACGCAGTATTTT. Protein: CANSGEATSTDTQYF.